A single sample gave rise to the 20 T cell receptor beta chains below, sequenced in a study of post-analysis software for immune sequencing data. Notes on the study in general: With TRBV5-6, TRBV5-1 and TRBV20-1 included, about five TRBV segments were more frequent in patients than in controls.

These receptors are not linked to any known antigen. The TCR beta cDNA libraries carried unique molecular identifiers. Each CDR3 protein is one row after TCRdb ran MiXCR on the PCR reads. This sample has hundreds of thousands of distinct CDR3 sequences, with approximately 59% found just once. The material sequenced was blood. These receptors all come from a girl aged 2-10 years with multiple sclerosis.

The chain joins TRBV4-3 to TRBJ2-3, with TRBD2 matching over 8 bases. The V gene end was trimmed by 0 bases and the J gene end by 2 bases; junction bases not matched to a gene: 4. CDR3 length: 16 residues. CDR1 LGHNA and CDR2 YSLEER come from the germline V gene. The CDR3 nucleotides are TGCGCCAGCAGCCAAGAAAGACTAGCGATCACAGATACGCAGTATTTT. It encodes CASSQERLAITDTQYF.

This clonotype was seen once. The CDR3 nucleotides are TGCAGCGTTGAGGGAGCGTCCGACAATGAGCAGTTCTTC. It is translated as CSVEGASDNEQFF. The chain joins TRBV29-1 to TRBJ2-1, with D possibly matching TRBD2 (5 bases). The V end was cut by 3 bases, the J end by 5 bases, with 11 bases between. The CDR3 contains 13 residues. CDR1 is SQVTM and CDR2 is ANQGSEA in the germline V gene.

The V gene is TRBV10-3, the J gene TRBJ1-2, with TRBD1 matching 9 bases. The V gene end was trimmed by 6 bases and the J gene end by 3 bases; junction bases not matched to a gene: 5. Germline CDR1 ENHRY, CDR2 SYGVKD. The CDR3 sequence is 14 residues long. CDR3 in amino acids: CAIRTGGFDYGYTF. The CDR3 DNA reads TGTGCCATCAGAACAGGGGGCTTCGACTATGGCTACACCTTC.

As DNA, the CDR3 is TGTGCCAGCAGCTTTGGAGAGGGCACAGATACGCAGTATTTT. Its protein is CASSFGEGTDTQYF. J is TRBJ2-3 and V is TRBV7-9; no firm D call. The CDR3 length is 14 residues. The V gene lost 3 bases and the J gene lost 1 base, with 8 bases spanning the gap. Germline assignment: CDR1 SEHNR and CDR2 FQNEAQ (reference sequence).

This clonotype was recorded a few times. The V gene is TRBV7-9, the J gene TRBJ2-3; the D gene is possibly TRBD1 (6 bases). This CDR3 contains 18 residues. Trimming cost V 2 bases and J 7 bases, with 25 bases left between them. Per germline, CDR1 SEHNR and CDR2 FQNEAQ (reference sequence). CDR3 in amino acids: CASSLSGSGGSPPHTQYF. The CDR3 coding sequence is TGTGCCAGCAGCTTAAGCGGTAGTGGGGGCTCTCCGCCCCATACGCAGTATTTT.

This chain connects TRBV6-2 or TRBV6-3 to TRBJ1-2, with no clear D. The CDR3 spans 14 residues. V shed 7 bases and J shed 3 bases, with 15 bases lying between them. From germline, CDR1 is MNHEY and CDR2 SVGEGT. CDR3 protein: CASKSLDYDYGYTF. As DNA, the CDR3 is TGTGCCAGCAAGAGTCTAGACTACGACTATGGCTACACCTTC.

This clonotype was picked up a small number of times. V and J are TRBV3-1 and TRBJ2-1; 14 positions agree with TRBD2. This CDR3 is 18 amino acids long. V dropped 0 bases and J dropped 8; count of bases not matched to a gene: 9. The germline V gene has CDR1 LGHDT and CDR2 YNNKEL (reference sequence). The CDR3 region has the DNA TGTGCCAGCAGCCAAGATTCTGGCGGGACTAGCGGGAGCGATGAGCAGTTCTTC. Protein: CASSQDSGGTSGSDEQFF.

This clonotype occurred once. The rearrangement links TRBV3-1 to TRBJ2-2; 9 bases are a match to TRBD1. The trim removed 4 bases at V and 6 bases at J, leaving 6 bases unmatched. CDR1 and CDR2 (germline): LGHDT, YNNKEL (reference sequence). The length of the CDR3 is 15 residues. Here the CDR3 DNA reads TGTGCCAGCAGCCCCTCCGGGACAGGGTCCGGGGAGCTGTTTTTT. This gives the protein CASSPSGTGSGELFF.

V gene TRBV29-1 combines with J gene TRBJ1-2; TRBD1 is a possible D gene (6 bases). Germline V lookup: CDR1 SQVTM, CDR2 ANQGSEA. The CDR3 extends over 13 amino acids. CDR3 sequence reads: CSTGSGRGHGYTF. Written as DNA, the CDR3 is TGCAGTACCGGATCGGGCAGGGGCCATGGCTACACCTTC.

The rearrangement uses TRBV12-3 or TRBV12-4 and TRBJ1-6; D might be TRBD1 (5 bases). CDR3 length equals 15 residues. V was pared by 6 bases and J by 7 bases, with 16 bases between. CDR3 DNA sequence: TGTGCCAGCAGCAGAACGGGGGATTTAAATTCACCCCTCCACTTT. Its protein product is CASSRTGDLNSPLHF.

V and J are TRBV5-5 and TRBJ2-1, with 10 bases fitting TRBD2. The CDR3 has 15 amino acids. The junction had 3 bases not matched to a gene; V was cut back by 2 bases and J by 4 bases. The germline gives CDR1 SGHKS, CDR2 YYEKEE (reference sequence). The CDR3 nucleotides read TGTGCCAGCAGCTTTTCAGCGGGAGGGTACAATGAGCAGTTCTTC. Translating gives CASSFSAGGYNEQFF.

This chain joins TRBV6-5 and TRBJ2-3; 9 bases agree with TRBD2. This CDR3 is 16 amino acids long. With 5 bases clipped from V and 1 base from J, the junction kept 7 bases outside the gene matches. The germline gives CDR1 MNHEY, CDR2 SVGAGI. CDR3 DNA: TGTGCCAGCAGTCCCACATGGACTAGCGGCACAGATACGCAGTATTTT. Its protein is CASSPTWTSGTDTQYF.

The CDR3 sequence: CASSVREDVVYEQFF. The CDR3 DNA reads as TGTGCCAGCAGCGTTAGAGAGGACGTGGTCTATGAGCAGTTCTTC. The rearrangement uses TRBV9 and TRBJ2-1; D is undetermined. The CDR3 totals 15 residues. The V gene's germline CDR1 is SGDLS and CDR2 YYNGEE. Trimming cost V 2 bases and J 8 bases, with 17 bases left between them.

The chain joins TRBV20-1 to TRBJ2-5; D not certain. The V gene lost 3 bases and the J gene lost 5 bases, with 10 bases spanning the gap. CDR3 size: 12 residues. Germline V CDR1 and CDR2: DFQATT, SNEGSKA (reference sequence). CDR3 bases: TGCAGTGCTAGCCCGGGCGGCGAGACCCAGTACTTC. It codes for CSASPGGETQYF.

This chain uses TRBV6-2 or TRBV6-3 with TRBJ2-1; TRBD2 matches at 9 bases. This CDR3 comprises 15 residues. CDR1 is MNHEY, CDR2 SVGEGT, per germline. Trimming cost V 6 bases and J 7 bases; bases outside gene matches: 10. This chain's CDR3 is CASSYGRGGLNEQFF. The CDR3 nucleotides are TGTGCCAGCAGCTACGGGCGGGGGGGCCTTAATGAGCAGTTCTTC.

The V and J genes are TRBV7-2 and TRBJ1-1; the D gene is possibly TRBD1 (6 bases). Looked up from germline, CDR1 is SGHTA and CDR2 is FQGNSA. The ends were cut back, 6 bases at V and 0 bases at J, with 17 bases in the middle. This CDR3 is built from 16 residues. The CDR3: CASSRGQTLMNTEAFF. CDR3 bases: TGTGCCAGCAGTCGCGGACAGACCCTCATGAACACTGAAGCTTTCTTT.

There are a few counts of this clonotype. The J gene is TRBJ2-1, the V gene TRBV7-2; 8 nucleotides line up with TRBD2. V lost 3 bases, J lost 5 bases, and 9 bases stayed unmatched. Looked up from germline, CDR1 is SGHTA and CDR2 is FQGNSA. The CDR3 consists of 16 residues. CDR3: CASSLRREAPHNEQFF. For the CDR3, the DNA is TGTGCCAGCAGCTTGAGGCGGGAGGCACCCCACAATGAGCAGTTCTTC.

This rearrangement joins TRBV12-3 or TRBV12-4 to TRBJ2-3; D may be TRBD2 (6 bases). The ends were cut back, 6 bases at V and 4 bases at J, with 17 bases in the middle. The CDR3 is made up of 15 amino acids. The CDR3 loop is CASSLTSPGADTQYF. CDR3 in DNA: TGTGCCAGCAGCTTGACTAGTCCGGGGGCAGATACGCAGTATTTT.

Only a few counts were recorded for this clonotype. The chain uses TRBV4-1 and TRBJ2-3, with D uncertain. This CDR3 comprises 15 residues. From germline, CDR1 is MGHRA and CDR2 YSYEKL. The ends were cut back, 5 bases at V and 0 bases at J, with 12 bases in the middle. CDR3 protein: CASSYRLPSTDTQYF. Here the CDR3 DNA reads TGCGCCAGCAGCTACAGACTCCCTAGCACAGATACGCAGTATTTT.

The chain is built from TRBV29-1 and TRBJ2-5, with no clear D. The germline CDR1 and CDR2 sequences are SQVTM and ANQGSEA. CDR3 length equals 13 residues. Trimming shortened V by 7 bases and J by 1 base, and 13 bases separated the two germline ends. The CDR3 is CSALVYPQETQYF. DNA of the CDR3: TGCAGCGCCCTCGTCTACCCCCAAGAGACCCAGTACTTC.